A single sample is the source of the 4 T cell receptor beta chains below, sequenced in a study of CD8 T cells in Susac syndrome (dated by TCRdb to the late 2010s). The library came from the immunoSEQ multiplex PCR assay. RNA was extracted with the RNeasy kit and roughly 0.5 to 1 ug was reverse transcribed using random hexamers. The raw public data were reprocessed by TCRdb itself: fastp quality trimming at Q25, MiXCR clonotype calling, in-frame beta chains only. Each entry is one CDR3 protein sequence, shown with its most common DNA and genes. This sample lists approximately 130,000 distinct CDR3 sequences; about 90% were detected once. The ten largest make up about 0.23% of the sample. Sequenced sample: CD8+ T cells from PBMCs. These TCRs come from a human donor with multiple sclerosis.

The V and J genes are TRBV9 and TRBJ2-1; 11 bases match TRBD1. Germline V gives CDR1 SGDLS, CDR2 YYNGEE. This CDR3 is built from 16 residues. Unmatched junction bases numbered 11, after V lost 3 bases and J lost 9 bases. The CDR3 DNA reads TGTGCCAGCAGCGGACTGAGCGGGACAGGGGGTGGTGAGCAGTTCTTC. Protein sequence: CASSGLSGTGGGEQFF.

The chain employs TRBV29-1 and TRBJ1-1; no clear D. The CDR3 has 13 amino acids. Trimming left V 5 bases short and J 5 bases short, with 15 bases between. Germline V lookup: CDR1 SQVTM, CDR2 ANQGSEA. The CDR3 spells CSVFAETETEAFF. CDR3 in DNA: TGCAGCGTTTTCGCAGAAACGGAGACTGAAGCTTTCTTT.

The chain has TRBV6-2 or TRBV6-3 and TRBJ2-7; D might be TRBD1 (5 bases). There are 12 residues in the CDR3. CDR1 MNHEY and CDR2 SVGEGT come from the germline V gene. V lost 6 bases to trimming and J lost 6 bases, with 12 bases between them. The CDR3 sequence: CASSAGHSEQYF. CDR3 DNA sequence: TGTGCCAGCAGCGCCGGACACAGCGAGCAGTACTTC.

V is TRBV5-1 and J is TRBJ1-2; 7 positions agree with TRBD1. The CDR3 is made up of 16 amino acids. Germline V gene lookup returns CDR1 SGHRS and CDR2 YFSETQ. V shed 4 bases and J 4 bases; nucleotides not matched to a gene: 13. The CDR3 DNA follows: TGCGCCAGCAGCCCCCTAGTGAGGGACAGCGTCTATGGCTACACCTTC. Protein sequence: CASSPLVRDSVYGYTF.